The clone carrying this T cell receptor beta chain was picked up many times. Its matching antigen is unknown. The PBMCs used were ones drawn from approximately 9.9 ml of fresh peripheral blood. As the template, RNA transcripts were used to amplify TCR beta CDR3 regions. Scientists carried out first-round RT-PCR using HTBI primers and then a second-round multiplex PCR. Via MiXCR, TCRdb re-called the multiplex PCR reads, giving one row per CDR3 protein. The sample lists more than 150,000 distinct CDR3 sequences, under 40% occurring once. This sample was taken from a study of Graves' ophthalmopathy and Graves' hyperthyroidism. Study as a whole: There was a collection of peripheral blood at initial diagnosis, before any treatment.

Germline V gives CDR1 LNHNV, CDR2 YYDKDF (reference sequence). The CDR3 is 15 residues long. Trimming took off 0 bases at V and 2 bases at J, with 8 bases between the two ends. Whole-study findings and limits: A 13-signature model separated ophthalmopathy from stable hyperthyroidism, just over 85% sensitivity, approximately 80% specificity.

The sample consisted of peripheral blood. The TCR was taken from a woman between 35 and 50 years old with Graves' ophthalmopathy. V and J are TRBV15 and TRBJ1-3, with D maybe TRBD1 (5 bases). The DNA for the CDR3 is TGTGCCACCAGCAGAGATTTAGGGGCTGGAAACACCATATATTTT. Its translation: CATSRDLGAGNTIYF. Based on the CDR3 plus reference TRBV15 and TRBJ1-3, the full variable domain is DAMVIQNPRYQVTQFGKPVTLSCSQTLNHNVMYWYQQKSSQAPKLLFHYYDKDFNNEADTPDNFQSRRPNTSFCFLDIRSPGLGDTAMYLCATSRDLGAGNTIYFGEGSWLTVV.